This paragraph covers one T cell receptor (beta chain) sequence. The antigen is unknown. This entry comes from a study of T-cell memory formation after mild COVID-19. Across the whole study: Each donor largely had its own TCR clusters. Study conclusions and caveats: Memory from before infection featured some responding clones, which suggests cross-reactive memory joined.

The ends were cut back, 5 bases at V and 0 bases at J, with 11 bases in the middle. Per germline, CDR1 SGHVS and CDR2 FQNEAQ. The CDR3 has 16 residues. TCRdb fed the 5' RACE reads into MiXCR, producing one record per CDR3 protein. The data hold about 290,000 distinct CDR3 sequences, with 15% observed a single time. The sample taken for sequencing was PBMCs or a T cell subset sorted from them (not recorded which). This chain links TRBV7-8 with TRBJ2-6, with D possibly TRBD1 on 6 matching bases. The receptor's source is a man aged 18 to 35 who had mild COVID-19 (a few samples of this study predate the infection). Cell type and time point are not known. In nucleotides, the CDR3 is TGTGCCAGCAGCCCGGACAGTCTCTCTGGGGCCAACGTCCTGACTTTC. Encoded protein: CASSPDSLSGANVLTF. Based on the CDR3 plus reference TRBV7-8 and TRBJ2-6, the full variable domain is GAGVSQSPRYKVAKRGQDVALRCDPISGHVSLFWYQQALGQGPEFLTYFQNEAQLDKSGLPSDRFFAERPEGSVSTLKIQRTQQEDSAVYLCASSPDSLSGANVLTFGAGSRLTVL.